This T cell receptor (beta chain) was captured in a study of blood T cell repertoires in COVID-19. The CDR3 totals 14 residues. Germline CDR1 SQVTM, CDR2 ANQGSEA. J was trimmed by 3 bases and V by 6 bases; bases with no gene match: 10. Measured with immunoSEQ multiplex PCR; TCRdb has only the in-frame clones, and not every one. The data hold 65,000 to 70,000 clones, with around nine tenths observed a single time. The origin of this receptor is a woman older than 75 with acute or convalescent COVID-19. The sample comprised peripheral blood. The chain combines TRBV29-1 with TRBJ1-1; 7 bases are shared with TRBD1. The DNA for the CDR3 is TGCAGCGTCCAACGCGACAGGGAGGACACTGAAGCTTTCTTT. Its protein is CSVQRDREDTEAFF.